The 12 T cell receptor beta chains below were found in one sample sequenced in a study of beta chain features in type 1 diabetes. Expressed TCRB transcripts were sequenced because the isolated RNA had all been reverse transcribed beforehand. Measured with immunoSEQ multiplex PCR; TCRdb has only the in-frame clones, and not every one. This table holds fewer than 900,000 clones, 15% to 20% found once. The sample taken for sequencing was naive CD4+ T cells from blood. These receptors were taken from a woman aged 18-30 years in good health.

This clone was seen more than once but under ten times. The chain recombines TRBV5-4 with TRBJ2-1; D is perhaps TRBD2 (6 bases). The CDR3 contains 15 residues. V lost 1 base and J 5 bases, leaving 13 bases between the germline ends. The V gene's germline CDR1 is SGHNT and CDR2 YYREEE (reference sequence). CDR3 DNA: TGTGCCAGCAGCTTGACCGGGACTCTAAACAATGAGCAGTTCTTC. The encoded protein is CASSLTGTLNNEQFF.

The J gene is TRBJ1-3, the V gene TRBV5-8; TRBD1 might be the D (6 bases). Germline CDR1 SGHTS, CDR2 YDEGEE. The CDR3 length is 16 residues. V was pared by 4 bases and J by 4 bases, with 18 bases between. The CDR3 DNA reads as TGTGCCAGCAGCCGCCGGGACATTAACCTCGGAAACACCATATATTTT. This translates into CASSRRDINLGNTIYF. The full variable domain, completed using reference TRBV5-8 and TRBJ1-3, is EAGVTQSPTHLIKTRGQQATLRCSPISGHTSVYWYQQALGLGLQFLLWYDEGEERNRGNFPPRFSGRQFPNYSSELNVNALELEDSALYLCASSRRDINLGNTIYFGEGSWLTVV.

There are a few counts of this clone. The chain carries TRBV28 and TRBJ2-7; D is possibly TRBD1 (6 bases). From germline, CDR1 is MDHEN and CDR2 SYDVKM. The CDR3 runs to 10 residues. Trimming shortened V by 4 bases and J by 11 bases, and 9 bases separated the two germline ends. CDR3 bases: TGTGCCAGCAGTTCGCAGGGGAAGTACTTC. Translation: CASSSQGKYF.

This chain links TRBV20-1 with TRBJ2-5; D unresolved. Germline V gene lookup returns CDR1 DFQATT and CDR2 SNEGSKA (reference sequence). The CDR3 contains 11 residues. The V end lost 2 bases, the J end lost 5 bases, and 6 bases lay between the germline ends. CDR3 residues: CSARLPETQYF. In DNA form, the CDR3 reads TGCAGTGCTAGACTTCCCGAGACCCAGTACTTC.

This clone appeared a few times. V gene TRBV7-2 combines with J gene TRBJ1-1, with 8 bases matching TRBD1. The CDR3 sequence is 14 residues long. V shed 4 bases and J 5 bases; nucleotides not matched to a gene: 6. Germline CDR1 and CDR2: SGHTA and FQGNSA. CDR3 nucleotide sequence: TGTGCCAGCAGCTCAGACAGGGGCAATACTGAAGCTTTCTTT. Translation: CASSSDRGNTEAFF.

This clone turned up a few times. This chain connects TRBV5-1 to TRBJ2-7, with D maybe TRBD2 (6 bases). This CDR3 spans 15 amino acids. CDR1 and CDR2 from the germline V gene are SGHRS and YFSETQ. V lost 0 bases and J 1 base, leaving 11 bases between the germline ends. The CDR3 spells CASSLVSGGSYEQYF. The CDR3 DNA reads TGCGCCAGCAGCTTGGTGTCCGGGGGATCCTACGAGCAGTACTTC.

The rearrangement uses TRBV5-4 and TRBJ1-2; a possible D gene is TRBD1 (5 bases). In germline, CDR1 is SGHNT, CDR2 YYREEE (reference sequence). The CDR3 has 13 residues. Trimming took 6 bases from V and 4 from J, leaving 13 bases between them. The CDR3 DNA is TGTGCCAGCAAAAGAACGGGGACCTATGGCTACACCTTC. Translating it yields CASKRTGTYGYTF.

The V and J genes are TRBV7-9 and TRBJ1-4; TRBD1 agrees at 8 bases. The CDR3 loop spans 17 amino acids. In germline, CDR1 is SEHNR, CDR2 FQNEAQ (reference sequence). Germline trimming cut 1 base from V and 0 bases from J; bases unmatched to any gene: 4. The CDR3 loop reads CASSLVRGRATNEKLFF. As DNA, the CDR3 is TGTGCCAGCAGCTTAGTCAGGGGGCGAGCAACTAATGAAAAACTGTTTTTT.

This clone has more than one count but fewer than ten. This chain uses TRBV28 with TRBJ1-5; D not resolved. The CDR3 loop spans 15 amino acids. Germline V gene data show CDR1 as MDHEN and CDR2 as SYDVKM. The germline V and J ends were trimmed by 5 bases and 6 bases, with 17 bases remaining between them. The CDR3 reads CASSARRRLIQPQHF. The CDR3 bases are TGTGCCAGCAGTGCCCGCAGAAGACTAATTCAGCCCCAGCATTTT.

The chain joins TRBV28 to TRBJ2-7, with TRBD2 identical over 7 bases. The germline V gene encodes CDR1 MDHEN and CDR2 SYDVKM. The length of the CDR3 is 13 residues. V lost 6 bases and J lost 6; bases outside the gene matches: 8. In nucleotides, the CDR3 is TGTGCCAGCAGGGTCGGGACTATAAGCGAGCAGTACTTC. Protein sequence: CASRVGTISEQYF.

The V gene is TRBV21-1, the J gene TRBJ2-3; the table names TRBD2, a call not compared with the DNA. TRBV21-1 is marked as a pseudogene. The CDR3 length is 12 residues. The CDR3 coding sequence is TGTGCCACCCCGGGGACTACGGATACGCAGTATTTT. Translation: CATPGTTDTQYF.

This clone was counted a few times. The chain carries TRBV6-5 and TRBJ2-5, with 10 bases fitting TRBD1. The germline V gene has CDR1 MNHEY and CDR2 SVGAGI. V trimming: 6 bases; J trimming: 7 bases; junction bases outside the gene matches: 5. The CDR3 loop spans 13 amino acids. DNA of the CDR3: TGTGCCAGCAGCAGACAGGGGGCCGGGACCCAGTACTTC. It is translated as CASSRQGAGTQYF.